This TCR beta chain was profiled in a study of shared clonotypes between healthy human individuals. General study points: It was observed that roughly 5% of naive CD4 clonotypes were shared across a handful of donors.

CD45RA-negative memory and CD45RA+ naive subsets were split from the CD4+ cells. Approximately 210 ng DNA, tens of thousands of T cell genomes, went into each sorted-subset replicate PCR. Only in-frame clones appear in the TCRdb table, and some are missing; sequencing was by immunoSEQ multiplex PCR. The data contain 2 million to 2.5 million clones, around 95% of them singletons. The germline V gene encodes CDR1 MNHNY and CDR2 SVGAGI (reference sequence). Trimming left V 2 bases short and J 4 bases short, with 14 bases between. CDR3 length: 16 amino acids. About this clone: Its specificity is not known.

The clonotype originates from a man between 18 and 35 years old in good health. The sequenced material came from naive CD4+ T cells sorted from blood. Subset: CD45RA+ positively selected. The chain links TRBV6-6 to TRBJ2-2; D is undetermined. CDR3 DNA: TGTGCCAGCAGTTACGGAGCAACATGGGGCACCGGGGAGCTGTTTTTT. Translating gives CASSYGATWGTGELFF.